The text below deals with one T cell receptor beta chain. The target antigen is unknown. For the second PCR, which ran for 7 to 11 cycles, a sample-barcoded 5' primer and a J-beta primer mix were used. The template-switch adaptor was a 5' adaptor with 12 random nucleotides. It tagged each cDNA molecule. TCRdb called the 5' RACE reads again in MiXCR, with one record for every CDR3 protein. This sample has approximately 940,000 distinct CDR3 sequences, with about 48% found just once. This CDR3 spans 17 amino acids. V lost 1 base and J 0 bases, leaving 15 bases between the germline ends. CDR1 and CDR2 from the germline V gene are LNHNV and YYDKDF (reference sequence). This specimen belongs to a study of blood T cells in healthy people across ages. Study at large: About one barcoded TCR beta cDNA was captured per two T cells.

The study, taken as a whole, reports: Fewer expanded clones and more diversity marked long-lived versus aged donors.

This sequence originates from a man aged 25-45 years in good health. Sequenced sample: blood. This chain joins TRBV15 and TRBJ1-2; D remains ambiguous. CDR3 coding DNA: TGTGCCACCAGCAGAGTGCCGGGCAGCCTTTCTAACTATGGCTACACCTTC. It yields the protein CATSRVPGSLSNYGYTF.